In its sample, the clone carrying this T cell receptor beta chain was seen a few times. Per the study methods: Amplification of reference gene primers was used by the study to estimate nucleated cell counts. The assay was immunoSEQ multiplex PCR, and TCRdb's table has in-frame clones only and misses some. D and trimming come from the DNA, and the V and J calls and clone size come from that table. The data contain a few hundred thousand clones, about nine tenths of them singletons. The data are from a study of blood T cell repertoires in COVID-19. Study overall: Acute and convalescent COVID-19 samples came from the United States, Italy and Spain. Sources were T cells, B-cell-depleted T cells, or PBMCs; the material itself was cDNA or gDNA.

Per germline, CDR1 PRHDT and CDR2 FYEKMQ (reference sequence). The CDR3 totals 12 residues. Trimming took off 2 bases at V and 9 bases at J, with 8 bases between the two ends. This chain joins TRBV13 and TRBJ2-1; D unresolved. This clonotype was sampled from a woman in her 50s with acute or convalescent COVID-19. Sequencing was done on a sample of peripheral blood. The CDR3 nucleotides are TGTGCCAGCAGCTTATACCTAACTGAGCAGTTCTTC. Protein product: CASSLYLTEQFF.